The 8 T cell receptor beta chains given below trace back to one sample, sequenced in a study of CD8 T cells in Susac syndrome. Random hexamers were used to reverse transcribe roughly 0.45 to 1 ug of RNA. TCRdb redid the calling of the immunoSEQ multiplex PCR reads with MiXCR, one entry per CDR3 protein. The table records roughly 120,000 distinct CDR3 sequences, roughly 93% of them present only once. Material: CD4+ T cells from PBMCs. The receptors here all came from a human donor with multiple sclerosis.

V gene TRBV30 combines with J gene TRBJ2-7; D is uncertain. From germline, CDR1 is GTSNPN and CDR2 SVGIG (reference sequence). The V and J ends lost 0 bases and 0 bases respectively, with 18 bases between them. The CDR3 length is 17 residues. CDR3 loop: CAWSVTKGLRSSYEQYF. Here the CDR3 DNA reads TGTGCCTGGAGTGTAACGAAGGGTCTCAGGAGCTCCTACGAGCAGTACTTC.

This clonotype is a singleton in its sample. The genes are TRBV7-2 and TRBJ1-2, with D uncertain. V dropped 0 bases and J dropped 7 bases, with 12 bases sitting between them. The CDR3 is 14 amino acids. Per the germline V gene, CDR1 is SGHTA and CDR2 is FQGNSA. This CDR3 is CASSLAPTPGGYTF. In nucleotides, the CDR3 is TGTGCCAGCAGCTTAGCGCCCACCCCGGGTGGCTACACCTTC.

The gene calls are TRBV6-5 and TRBJ2-1; TRBD2 aligns across 10 bases. The germline gives CDR1 MNHEY, CDR2 SVGAGI. V lost 7 bases and J lost 7; bases outside the gene matches: 10. This CDR3 has 15 amino acids. The chain's CDR3 is CASTHKRGGWNEQFF. CDR3 nucleotides: TGTGCCAGCACCCATAAGCGGGGGGGCTGGAATGAGCAGTTCTTC.

This chain joins TRBV29-1 and TRBJ2-3; 8 nucleotides match TRBD2. The CDR3 loop spans 15 amino acids. After removal of 4 bases from V and 2 bases from J, the junction contained 8 bases not matched to a gene. The germline CDR1 and CDR2 sequences are SQVTM and ANQGSEA. CDR3 coding DNA: TGCAGCGTTGGTTCAAGCGGGGGCCTCACAGATACGCAGTATTTT. It is translated as CSVGSSGGLTDTQYF.

The chain has TRBV7-9 and TRBJ2-1; weak D call: TRBD1 (8 bases). V lost 2 bases and J 6 bases, leaving 23 bases between the germline ends. This CDR3 is built from 18 residues. Germline assignment: CDR1 SEHNR and CDR2 FQNEAQ (reference sequence). CDR3 nucleotide sequence: TGTGCCAGCAGCTTACGGGCCTTTGGACAGGGAGGGTTCAATGAGCAGTTCTTC. This translates into CASSLRAFGQGGFNEQFF.

CDR3 protein: CASSLGVYSGNTIYF. The CDR3 bases are TGTGCCAGCAGCTTGGGGGTTTACTCTGGAAACACCATATATTTT. The rearrangement uses TRBV5-6 and TRBJ1-3; D ambiguous. Germline V lookup: CDR1 SGHDT, CDR2 YYEEEE. This CDR3 region has 15 residues. V lost 0 bases and J 0 bases, leaving 7 bases between the germline ends.

The genes are TRBV20-1 and TRBJ1-2; TRBD1 agrees at 9 bases. Germline assignment: CDR1 DFQATT and CDR2 SNEGSKA (reference sequence). V shed 1 base and J 5 bases; nucleotides not matched to a gene: 8. The CDR3 runs to 15 residues. This CDR3 is CSARATTGGQYGYTF. CDR3 DNA: TGCAGTGCTAGAGCAACGACAGGGGGTCAATATGGCTACACCTTC.

This clonotype was picked up one time. The chain combines TRBV5-1 with TRBJ1-5, with unresolved D. The CDR3 contains 14 residues. Germline V gene lookup returns CDR1 SGHRS and CDR2 YFSETQ. V shed 0 bases and J shed 7 bases, with 11 bases lying between them. The CDR3 DNA reads as TGCGCCAGCAGCTTGGGTGGCAGTTTCCAGCCCCAGCATTTT. Its protein product is CASSLGGSFQPQHF.